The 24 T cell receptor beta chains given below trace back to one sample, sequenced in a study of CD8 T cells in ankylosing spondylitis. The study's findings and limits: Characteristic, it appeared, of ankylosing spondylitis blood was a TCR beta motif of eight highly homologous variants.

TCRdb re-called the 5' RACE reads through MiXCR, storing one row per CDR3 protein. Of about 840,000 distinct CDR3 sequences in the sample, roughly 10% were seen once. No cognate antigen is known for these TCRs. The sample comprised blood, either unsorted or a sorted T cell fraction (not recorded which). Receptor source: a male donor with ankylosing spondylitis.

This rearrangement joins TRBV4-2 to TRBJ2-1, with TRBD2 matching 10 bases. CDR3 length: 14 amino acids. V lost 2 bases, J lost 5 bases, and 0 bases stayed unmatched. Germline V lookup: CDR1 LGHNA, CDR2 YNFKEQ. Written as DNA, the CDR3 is TGTGCCAGCAGCCAAACTAGCGGGGACAATGAGCAGTTCTTC. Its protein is CASSQTSGDNEQFF.

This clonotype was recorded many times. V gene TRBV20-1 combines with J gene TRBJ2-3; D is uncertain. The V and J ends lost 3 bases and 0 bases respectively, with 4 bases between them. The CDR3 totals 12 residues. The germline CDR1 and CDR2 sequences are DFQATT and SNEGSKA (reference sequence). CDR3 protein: CSARRSTDTQYF. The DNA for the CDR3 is TGCAGTGCTAGGAGGAGCACAGATACGCAGTATTTT.

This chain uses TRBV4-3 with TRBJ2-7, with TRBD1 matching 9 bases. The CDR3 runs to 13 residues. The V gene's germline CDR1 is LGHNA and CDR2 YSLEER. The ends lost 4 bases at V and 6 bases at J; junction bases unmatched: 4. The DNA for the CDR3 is TGCGCCAGCAGCCGCCGGGACAGGGCCGAGCAGTACTTC. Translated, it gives CASSRRDRAEQYF.

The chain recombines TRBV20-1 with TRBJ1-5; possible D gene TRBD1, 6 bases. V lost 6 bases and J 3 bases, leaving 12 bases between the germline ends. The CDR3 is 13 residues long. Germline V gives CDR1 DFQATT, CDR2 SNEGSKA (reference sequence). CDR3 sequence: CSARQDLNQPQHF. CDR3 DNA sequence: TGCAGTGCGAGACAGGACCTCAATCAGCCCCAGCATTTT.

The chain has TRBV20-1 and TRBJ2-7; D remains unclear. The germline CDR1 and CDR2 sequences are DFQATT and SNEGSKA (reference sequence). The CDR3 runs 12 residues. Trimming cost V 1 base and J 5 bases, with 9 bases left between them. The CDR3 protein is CSARVLSDEQYF. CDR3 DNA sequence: TGCAGTGCTAGAGTACTATCAGACGAGCAGTACTTC.

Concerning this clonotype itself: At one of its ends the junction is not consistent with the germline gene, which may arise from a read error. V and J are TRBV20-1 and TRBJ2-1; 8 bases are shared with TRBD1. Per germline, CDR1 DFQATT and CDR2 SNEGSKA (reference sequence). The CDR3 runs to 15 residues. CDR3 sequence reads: CSAPSRQGIVHEQLF. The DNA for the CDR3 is TGCAGTGCTCCGAGTCGACAGGGGATTGTGCATGAGCAGCTCTTC.

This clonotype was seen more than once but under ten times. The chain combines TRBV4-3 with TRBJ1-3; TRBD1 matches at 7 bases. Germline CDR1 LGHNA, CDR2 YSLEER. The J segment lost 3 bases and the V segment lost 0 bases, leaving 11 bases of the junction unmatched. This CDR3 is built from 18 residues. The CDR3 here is CASSQEPPGGAYGNTIYF. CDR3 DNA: TGCGCCAGCAGCCAAGAACCGCCAGGGGGGGCGTATGGAAACACCATATATTTT.

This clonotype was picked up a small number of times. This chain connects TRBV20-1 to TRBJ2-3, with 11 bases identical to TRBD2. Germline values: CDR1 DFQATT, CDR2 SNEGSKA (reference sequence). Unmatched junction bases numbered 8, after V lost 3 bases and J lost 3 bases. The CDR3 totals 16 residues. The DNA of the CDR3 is TGCAGTGCTAGTGATGGTAGCGGGAGGGCGACAGATACGCAGTATTTT. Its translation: CSASDGSGRATDTQYF.

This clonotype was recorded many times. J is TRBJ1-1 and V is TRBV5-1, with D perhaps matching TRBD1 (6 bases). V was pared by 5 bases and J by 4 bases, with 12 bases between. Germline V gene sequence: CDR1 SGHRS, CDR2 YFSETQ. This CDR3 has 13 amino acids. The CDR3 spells CASRPDSGTEAFF. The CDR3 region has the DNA TGCGCCAGCAGACCGGACAGCGGCACTGAAGCTTTCTTT.

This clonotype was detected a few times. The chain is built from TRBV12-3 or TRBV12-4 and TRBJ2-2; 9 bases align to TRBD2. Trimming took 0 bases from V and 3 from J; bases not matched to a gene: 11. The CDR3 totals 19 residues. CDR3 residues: CASSLAGLAGYIDTGELFF. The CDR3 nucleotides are TGTGCCAGCAGTTTAGCGGGACTAGCTGGTTATATTGACACCGGGGAGCTGTTTTTT.

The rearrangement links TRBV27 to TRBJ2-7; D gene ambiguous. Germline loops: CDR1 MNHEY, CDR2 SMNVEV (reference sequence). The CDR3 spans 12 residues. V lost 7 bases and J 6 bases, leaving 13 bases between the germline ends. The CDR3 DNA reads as TGTGCCAGCATCGGGTGGCCGGGCGAGCAGTACTTC. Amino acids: CASIGWPGEQYF.

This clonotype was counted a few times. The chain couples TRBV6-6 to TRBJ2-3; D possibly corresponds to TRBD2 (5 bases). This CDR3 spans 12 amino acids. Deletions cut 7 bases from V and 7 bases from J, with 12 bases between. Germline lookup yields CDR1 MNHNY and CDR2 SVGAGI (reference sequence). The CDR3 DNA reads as TGTGCCAGCAACCGACGGGATTATACGCAGTATTTT. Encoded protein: CASNRRDYTQYF.

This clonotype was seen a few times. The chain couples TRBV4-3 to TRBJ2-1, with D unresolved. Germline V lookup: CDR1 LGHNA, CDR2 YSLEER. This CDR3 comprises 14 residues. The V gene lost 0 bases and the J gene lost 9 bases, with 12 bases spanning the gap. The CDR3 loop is CASSQDRVWGEQFF. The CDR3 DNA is TGCGCCAGCAGCCAAGACCGCGTTTGGGGTGAGCAGTTCTTC.

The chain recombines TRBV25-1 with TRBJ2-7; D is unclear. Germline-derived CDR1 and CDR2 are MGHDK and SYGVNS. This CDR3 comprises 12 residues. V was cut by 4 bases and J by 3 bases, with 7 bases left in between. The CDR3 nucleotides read TGTGCCAGCAGTGGCCTCTTCTACGAGCAGTACTTC. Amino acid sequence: CASSGLFYEQYF.

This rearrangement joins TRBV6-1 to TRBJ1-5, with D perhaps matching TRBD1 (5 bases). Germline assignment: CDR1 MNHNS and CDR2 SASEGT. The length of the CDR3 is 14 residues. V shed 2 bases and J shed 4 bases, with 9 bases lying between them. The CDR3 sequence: CASSESGDNQPQHF. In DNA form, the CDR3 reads TGTGCCAGCAGTGAATCGGGGGATAATCAGCCCCAGCATTTT.

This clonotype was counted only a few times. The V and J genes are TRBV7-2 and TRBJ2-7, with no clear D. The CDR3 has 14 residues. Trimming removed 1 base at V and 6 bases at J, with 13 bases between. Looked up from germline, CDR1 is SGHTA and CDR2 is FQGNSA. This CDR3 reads CASSLGGSRGEQYF. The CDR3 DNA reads TGTGCCAGCAGCTTAGGAGGTTCTAGAGGCGAGCAGTACTTC.

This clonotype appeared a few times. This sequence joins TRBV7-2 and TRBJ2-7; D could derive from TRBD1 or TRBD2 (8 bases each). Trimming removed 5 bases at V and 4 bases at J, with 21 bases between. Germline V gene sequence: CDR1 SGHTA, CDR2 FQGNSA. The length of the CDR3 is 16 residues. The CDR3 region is CASSRDRGREGYEQYF. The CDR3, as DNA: TGTGCCAGCAGCCGCGACAGGGGTCGGGAGGGGTACGAGCAGTACTTC.

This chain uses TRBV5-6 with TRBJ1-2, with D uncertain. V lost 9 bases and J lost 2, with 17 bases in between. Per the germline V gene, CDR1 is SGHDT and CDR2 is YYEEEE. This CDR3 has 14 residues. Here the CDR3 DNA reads TGTGCCACATCCGTCTGGACCTACAACTATGGCTACACCTTC. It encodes CATSVWTYNYGYTF.

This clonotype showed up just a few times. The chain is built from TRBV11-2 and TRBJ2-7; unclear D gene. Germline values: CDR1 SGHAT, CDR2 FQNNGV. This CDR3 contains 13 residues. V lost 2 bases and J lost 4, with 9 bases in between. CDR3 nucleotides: TGTGCCAGCAGCTTACTCTGGGTATACGAGCAGTACTTC. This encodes CASSLLWVYEQYF.

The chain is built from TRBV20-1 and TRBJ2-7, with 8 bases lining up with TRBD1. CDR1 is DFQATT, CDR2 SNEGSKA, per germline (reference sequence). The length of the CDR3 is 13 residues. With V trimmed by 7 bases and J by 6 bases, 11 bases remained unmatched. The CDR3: CSGAGQGGGEQYF. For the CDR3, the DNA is TGCAGTGGGGCCGGACAGGGTGGTGGCGAGCAGTACTTC.

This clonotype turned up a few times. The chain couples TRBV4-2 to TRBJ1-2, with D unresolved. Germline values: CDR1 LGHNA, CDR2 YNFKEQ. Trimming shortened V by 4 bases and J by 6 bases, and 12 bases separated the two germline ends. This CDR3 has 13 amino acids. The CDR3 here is CASSPIIGHGYTF. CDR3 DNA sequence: TGTGCCAGCAGCCCTATAATCGGACATGGCTACACCTTC.

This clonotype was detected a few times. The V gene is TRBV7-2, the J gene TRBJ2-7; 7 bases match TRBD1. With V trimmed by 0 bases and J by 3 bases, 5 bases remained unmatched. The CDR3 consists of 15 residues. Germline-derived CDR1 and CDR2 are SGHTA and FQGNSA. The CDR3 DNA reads TGTGCCAGCAGCTTAGCCGGGACAGCCAACTACGAGCAGTACTTC. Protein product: CASSLAGTANYEQYF.

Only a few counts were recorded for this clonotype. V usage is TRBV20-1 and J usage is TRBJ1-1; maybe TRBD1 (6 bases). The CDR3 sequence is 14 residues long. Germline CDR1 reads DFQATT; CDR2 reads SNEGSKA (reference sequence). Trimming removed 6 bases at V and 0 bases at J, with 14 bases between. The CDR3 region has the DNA TGCAGTGCCCTACCAGGGGCTTTGAACACTGAAGCTTTCTTT. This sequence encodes CSALPGALNTEAFF.

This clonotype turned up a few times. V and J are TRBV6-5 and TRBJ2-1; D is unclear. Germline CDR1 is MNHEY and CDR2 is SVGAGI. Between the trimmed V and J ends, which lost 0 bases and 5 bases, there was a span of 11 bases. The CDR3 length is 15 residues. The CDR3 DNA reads TGTGCCAGCAGTTACTCGATTTTGGCGGACAATGAGCAGTTCTTC. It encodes CASSYSILADNEQFF.